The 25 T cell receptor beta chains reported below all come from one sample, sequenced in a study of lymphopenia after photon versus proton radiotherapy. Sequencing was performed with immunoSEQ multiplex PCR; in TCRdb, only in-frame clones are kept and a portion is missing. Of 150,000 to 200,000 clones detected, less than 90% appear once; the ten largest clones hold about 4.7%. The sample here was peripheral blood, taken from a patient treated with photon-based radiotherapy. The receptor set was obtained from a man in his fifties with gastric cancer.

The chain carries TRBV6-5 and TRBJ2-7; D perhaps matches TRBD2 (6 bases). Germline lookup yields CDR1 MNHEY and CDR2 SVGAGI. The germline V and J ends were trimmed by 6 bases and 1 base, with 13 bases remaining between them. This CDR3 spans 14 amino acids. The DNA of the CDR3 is TGTGCCAGCAGCGCCAAGGCGGGGTCCTACGAGCAGTACTTC. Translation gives CASSAKAGSYEQYF.

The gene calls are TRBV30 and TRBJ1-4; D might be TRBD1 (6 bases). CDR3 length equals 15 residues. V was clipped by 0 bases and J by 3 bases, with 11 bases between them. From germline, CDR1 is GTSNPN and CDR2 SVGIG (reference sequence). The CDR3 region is CAWSVGGPANEKLFF. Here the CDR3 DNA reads TGTGCCTGGAGTGTAGGGGGGCCGGCTAATGAAAAACTGTTTTTT.

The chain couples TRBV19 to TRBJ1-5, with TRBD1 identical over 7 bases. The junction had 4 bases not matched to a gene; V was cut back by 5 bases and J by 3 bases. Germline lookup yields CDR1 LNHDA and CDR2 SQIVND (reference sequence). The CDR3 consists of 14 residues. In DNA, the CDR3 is TGTGCCAGTAGTCTCAGGGGGATCAATCAGCCCCAGCATTTT. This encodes CASSLRGINQPQHF.

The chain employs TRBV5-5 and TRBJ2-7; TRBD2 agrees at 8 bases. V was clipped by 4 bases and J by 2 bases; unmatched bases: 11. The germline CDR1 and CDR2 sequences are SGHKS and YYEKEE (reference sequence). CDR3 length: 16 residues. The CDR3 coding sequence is TGTGCCAGCAGCCCCGCAACAAGCGGGGGAGCCTACGAGCAGTACTTC. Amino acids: CASSPATSGGAYEQYF.

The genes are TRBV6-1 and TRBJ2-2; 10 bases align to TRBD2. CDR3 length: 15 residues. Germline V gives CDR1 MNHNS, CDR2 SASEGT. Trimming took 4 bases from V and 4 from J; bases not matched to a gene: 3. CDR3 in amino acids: CASSGLAGVTGELFF. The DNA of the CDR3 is TGTGCCAGCAGTGGGCTAGCGGGAGTCACCGGGGAGCTGTTTTTT.

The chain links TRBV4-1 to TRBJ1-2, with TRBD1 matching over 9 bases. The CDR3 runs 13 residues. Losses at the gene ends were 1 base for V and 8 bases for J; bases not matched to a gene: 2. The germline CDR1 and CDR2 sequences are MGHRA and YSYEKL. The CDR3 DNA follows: TGCGCCAGCAGCCAAGGGACAGGGGAAGGCTACACCTTC. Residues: CASSQGTGEGYTF.

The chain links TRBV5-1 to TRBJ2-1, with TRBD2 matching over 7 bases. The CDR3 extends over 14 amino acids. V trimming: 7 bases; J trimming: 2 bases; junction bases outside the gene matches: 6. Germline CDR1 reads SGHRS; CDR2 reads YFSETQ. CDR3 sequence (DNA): TGCGCCAGCGGATCTAGCGGAGCCTACAATGAGCAGTTCTTC. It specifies CASGSSGAYNEQFF. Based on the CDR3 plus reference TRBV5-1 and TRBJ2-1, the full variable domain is KAGVTQTPRYLIKTRGQQVTLSCSPISGHRSVSWYQQTPGQGLQFLFEYFSETQRNKGNFPGRFSGRQFSNSRSEMNVSTLELGDSALYLCASGSSGAYNEQFFGPGTRLTVL.

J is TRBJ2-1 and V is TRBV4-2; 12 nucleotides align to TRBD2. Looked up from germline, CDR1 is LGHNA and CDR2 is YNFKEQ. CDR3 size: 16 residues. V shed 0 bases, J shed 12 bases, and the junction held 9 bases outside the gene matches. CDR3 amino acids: CASSQDATSGRSGQFF. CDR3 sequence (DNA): TGTGCCAGCAGCCAAGATGCAACTAGCGGGAGGAGTGGGCAGTTCTTC.

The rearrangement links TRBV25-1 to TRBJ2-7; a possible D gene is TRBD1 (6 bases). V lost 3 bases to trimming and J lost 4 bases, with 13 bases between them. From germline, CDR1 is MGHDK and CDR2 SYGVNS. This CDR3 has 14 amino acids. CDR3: CASSDSGTRYEQYF. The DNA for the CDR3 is TGTGCCAGCAGTGATTCTGGGACAAGGTACGAGCAGTACTTC.

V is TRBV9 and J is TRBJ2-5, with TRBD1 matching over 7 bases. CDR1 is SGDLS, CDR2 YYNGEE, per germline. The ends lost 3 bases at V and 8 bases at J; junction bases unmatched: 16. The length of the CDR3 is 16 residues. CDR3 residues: CASSAGDSSTKRTQYF. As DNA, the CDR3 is TGTGCCAGCAGCGCCGGGGACAGCTCTACCAAGAGAACCCAGTACTTC.

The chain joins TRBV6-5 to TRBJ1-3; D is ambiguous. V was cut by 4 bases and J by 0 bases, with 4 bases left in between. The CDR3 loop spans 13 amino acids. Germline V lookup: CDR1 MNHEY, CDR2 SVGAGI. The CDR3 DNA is TGTGCCAGCAGTTTCAACTCTGGAAACACCATATATTTT. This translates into CASSFNSGNTIYF.

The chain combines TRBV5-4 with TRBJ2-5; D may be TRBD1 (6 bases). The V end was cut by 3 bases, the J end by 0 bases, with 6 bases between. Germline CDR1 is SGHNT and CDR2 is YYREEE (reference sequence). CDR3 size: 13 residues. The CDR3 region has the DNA TGTGCCAGCAGCTGGGACAACCAAGAGACCCAGTACTTC. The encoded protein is CASSWDNQETQYF.

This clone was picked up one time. As DNA, the CDR3 is TGTGCCAGCAGCTTGAGAGGTGGGACAGCTGAAATTATGAACACTGAAGCTTTCTTT. Encoded protein: CASSLRGGTAEIMNTEAFF. The chain carries TRBV7-8 and TRBJ1-1; 7 nucleotides agree with TRBD1. Germline-derived CDR1 and CDR2 are SGHVS and FQNEAQ. The CDR3 runs to 19 residues. With V trimmed by 3 bases and J by 0 bases, 16 bases remained unmatched.

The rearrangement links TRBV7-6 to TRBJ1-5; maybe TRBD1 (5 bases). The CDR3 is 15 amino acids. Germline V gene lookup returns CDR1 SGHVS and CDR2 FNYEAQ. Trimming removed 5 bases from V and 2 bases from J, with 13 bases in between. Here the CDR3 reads CASSPGGFGNQPQHF. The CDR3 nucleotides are TGTGCCAGCAGCCCCGGGGGATTCGGCAATCAGCCCCAGCATTTT.

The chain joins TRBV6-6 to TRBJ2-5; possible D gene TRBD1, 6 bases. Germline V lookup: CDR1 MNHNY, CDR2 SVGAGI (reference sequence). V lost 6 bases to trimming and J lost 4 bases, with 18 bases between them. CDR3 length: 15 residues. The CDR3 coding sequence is TGTGCCAGCAGCACAGGGTTTTCGTCCGGAGAGACCCAGTACTTC. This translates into CASSTGFSSGETQYF.

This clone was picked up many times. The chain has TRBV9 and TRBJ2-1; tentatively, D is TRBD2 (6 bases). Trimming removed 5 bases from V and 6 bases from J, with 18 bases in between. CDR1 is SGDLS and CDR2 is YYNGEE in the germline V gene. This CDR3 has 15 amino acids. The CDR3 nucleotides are TGTGCCAGCAGTCTGGCGGGAACCCCTCTCAATGAGCAGTTCTTC. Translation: CASSLAGTPLNEQFF.

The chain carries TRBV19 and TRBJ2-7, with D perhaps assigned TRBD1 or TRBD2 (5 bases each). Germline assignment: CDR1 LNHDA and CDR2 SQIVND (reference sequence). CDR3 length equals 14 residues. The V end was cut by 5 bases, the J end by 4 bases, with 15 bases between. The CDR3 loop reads CASSSPGRNYEQYF. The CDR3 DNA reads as TGTGCCAGTAGTTCGCCGGGACGAAATTACGAGCAGTACTTC.

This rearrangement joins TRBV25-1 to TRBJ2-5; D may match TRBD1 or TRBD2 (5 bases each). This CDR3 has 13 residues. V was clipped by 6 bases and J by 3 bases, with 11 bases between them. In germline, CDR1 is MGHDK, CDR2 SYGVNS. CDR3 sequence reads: CASSLGEKETQYF. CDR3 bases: TGTGCCAGCAGCTTGGGGGAGAAAGAGACCCAGTACTTC.

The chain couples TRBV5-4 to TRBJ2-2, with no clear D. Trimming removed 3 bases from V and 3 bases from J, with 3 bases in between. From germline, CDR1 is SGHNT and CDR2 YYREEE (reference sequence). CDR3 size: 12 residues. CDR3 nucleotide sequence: TGTGCCAGCAGCTCTTACACCGGGGAGCTGTTTTTT. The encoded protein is CASSSYTGELFF.

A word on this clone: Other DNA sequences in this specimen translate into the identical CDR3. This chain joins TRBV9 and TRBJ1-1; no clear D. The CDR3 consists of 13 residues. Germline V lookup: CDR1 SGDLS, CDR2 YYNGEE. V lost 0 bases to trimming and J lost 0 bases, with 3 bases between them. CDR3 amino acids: CASSVGMNTEAFF. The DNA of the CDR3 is TGTGCCAGCAGCGTAGGCATGAACACTGAAGCTTTCTTT.

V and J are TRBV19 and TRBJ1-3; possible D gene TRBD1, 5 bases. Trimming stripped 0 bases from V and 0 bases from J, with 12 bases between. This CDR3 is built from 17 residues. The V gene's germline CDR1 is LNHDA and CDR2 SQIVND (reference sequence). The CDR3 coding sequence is TGTGCCAGTAGTATAGATCTATGGGGCAGCTCTGGAAACACCATATATTTT. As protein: CASSIDLWGSSGNTIYF. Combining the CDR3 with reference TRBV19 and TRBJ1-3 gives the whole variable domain DGGITQSPKYLFRKEGQNVTLSCEQNLNHDAMYWYRQDPGQGLRLIYYSQIVNDFQKGDIAEGYSVSREKKESFPLTVTSAQKNPTAFYLCASSIDLWGSSGNTIYFGEGSWLTVV.

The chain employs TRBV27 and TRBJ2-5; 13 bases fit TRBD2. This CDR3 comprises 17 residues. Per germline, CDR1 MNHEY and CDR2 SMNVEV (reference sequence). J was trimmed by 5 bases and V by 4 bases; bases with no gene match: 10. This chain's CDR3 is CASSSFWTSGRGETQYF. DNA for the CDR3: TGTGCCAGCAGTTCCTTTTGGACTAGCGGGAGAGGGGAGACCCAGTACTTC.

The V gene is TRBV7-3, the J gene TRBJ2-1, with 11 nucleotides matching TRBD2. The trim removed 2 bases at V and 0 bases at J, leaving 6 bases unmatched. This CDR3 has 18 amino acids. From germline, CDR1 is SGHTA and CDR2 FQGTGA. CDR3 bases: TGTGCCAGCAGCTTATGGGTCACTAGCGGGAGCTCCTACAATGAGCAGTTCTTC. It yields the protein CASSLWVTSGSSYNEQFF.

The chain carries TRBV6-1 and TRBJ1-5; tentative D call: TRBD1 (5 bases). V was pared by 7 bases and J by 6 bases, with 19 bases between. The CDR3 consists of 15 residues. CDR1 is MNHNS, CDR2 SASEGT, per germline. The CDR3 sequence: CASMGDGARGQPQHF. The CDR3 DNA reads TGTGCCAGCATGGGGGACGGGGCAAGGGGTCAGCCCCAGCATTTT.

The CDR3 protein is CASSLGGVLISYNEQFF. For the CDR3, the DNA is TGTGCCAGCAGCTTGGGCGGGGTACTCATTTCCTACAATGAGCAGTTCTTC. The V and J genes are TRBV5-4 and TRBJ2-1; possibly TRBD2 for D (6 bases). The CDR3 consists of 17 residues. Germline V gene data show CDR1 as SGHNT and CDR2 as YYREEE (reference sequence). V was clipped by 0 bases and J by 1 base, with 14 bases between them.